This TCR beta chain emerged from a study of T cell responses to AZD1222 COVID-19 vaccine. Whole-study findings and limits: It was only six AZD1222 recipients who were seropositive at baseline. Donors, mostly white British, included more females; clonal diversity was possibly underestimated. In all cases, repertoires were sampled only after the peak T cell response. Mapped onto spike, vaccine-associated CD4 TCRs spanned it and were dominant at 160-218 and 743-854.

TCRdb keeps only in-frame clones here, not all; method: immunoSEQ multiplex PCR. Of more than 150,000 clones listed, 88% are singletons. For this clone: What it binds is unknown.

Germline CDR1 and CDR2: MNHEY and SVGAGI. This CDR3 has 15 residues. Trimming left V 6 bases short and J 5 bases short, with 19 bases between. The sequence came from an adult who received the AZD1222 COVID-19 vaccine. The V gene is TRBV6-5, the J gene TRBJ2-5; D perhaps matches TRBD2 (6 bases). The material sequenced was peripheral blood, taken 28 days after the second AZD1222 dose. The CDR3 nucleotides are TGTGCCAGCAGCCGTACAGGAGGGGATTGGGAGACCCAGTACTTC. It translates to CASSRTGGDWETQYF.